This T cell receptor (beta chain) was recorded in a study of PD-L1 blockade in urothelial cancer. As for the study in general: The patients' atezolizumab therapy, 1,200 mg intravenously every 3 weeks, started in about 2014. The authors examined blood 3 weeks (second dose) and 6 weeks after treatment start.

V lost 5 bases and J lost 11; bases outside the gene matches: 11. The CDR3 length is 15 residues. Germline V CDR1 and CDR2: MNHEY, SVGAGI. Time point meaning: pretreatment peripheral blood. Locally advanced or metastatic urothelial carcinoma was present in patients. The assay was immunoSEQ multiplex PCR, and TCRdb's table has in-frame clones only and misses some. The sample includes tens of thousands of clones, 65% to 90% of them seen just once. The material was PBMCs, obtained around atezolizumab (anti-PD-L1) treatment. This chain joins TRBV6-5 and TRBJ2-1; 11 nucleotides line up with TRBD1. This receptor was obtained from a man in his 60s with urothelial cancer. The CDR3 region is CASSPMDRGRFKQFF. In DNA, the CDR3 is TGTGCCAGCAGTCCGATGGACAGGGGGCGTTTCAAGCAGTTCTTC.